The 30 T cell receptor beta chains below come from one sample, sequenced in a study of metastatic and nonmetastatic thyroid tumors. MiXCR reprocessed the PCR reads for TCRdb. The sample consists of about 90,000 clones, 8% to 9.5% of them appearing once. Prior to thyroid surgery, none of the patients had received any treatment. Input material: blood. The receptors stem from a female donor with papillary thyroid cancer or a benign thyroid nodule (not recorded which). Some clones in this sample may be carry-over from other donors' samples.

The gene calls are TRBV20-1 and TRBJ2-5; 10 nucleotides line up with TRBD2. V lost 4 bases and J lost 5; bases outside the gene matches: 7. CDR3 length equals 14 residues. Germline V lookup: CDR1 DFQATT, CDR2 SNEGSKA (reference sequence). CDR3: CSATSGGWGETQYF. The CDR3 nucleotides read TGCAGTGCTACTAGCGGGGGCTGGGGGGAGACCCAGTACTTC.

V is TRBV11-2 and J is TRBJ2-1; no clear D. Germline CDR1 SGHAT, CDR2 FQNNGV. The germline V and J ends were trimmed by 5 bases and 10 bases, with 15 bases remaining between them. The CDR3 spans 13 residues. This CDR3 is CASSPDGFWEQFF. The CDR3 nucleotides are TGTGCCAGCAGCCCAGATGGGTTCTGGGAGCAGTTCTTC.

The V call is TRBV5-6, the J call TRBJ2-5; tentative D call: TRBD1 (5 bases). The CDR3 length is 14 residues. The V end lost 0 bases, the J end lost 5 bases, and 11 bases lay between the germline ends. Germline V lookup: CDR1 SGHDT, CDR2 YYEEEE. The CDR3 sequence: CASSLEGAHETQYF. In DNA form, the CDR3 reads TGTGCCAGCAGCTTGGAAGGGGCTCACGAGACCCAGTACTTC.

This clone appeared many times. The rearrangement joins TRBV3-1 to TRBJ2-4, with 7 nucleotides matching TRBD2. There are 18 residues in the CDR3. In germline, CDR1 is LGHDT, CDR2 YNNKEL (reference sequence). J gave up 8 bases and V 1 base, and 17 bases lay outside the gene matches. CDR3 region: CASSQALADGGGRDIQYF. The CDR3 DNA follows: TGTGCCAGCAGCCAAGCCCTGGCCGACGGGGGAGGGCGGGACATTCAGTACTTC. Using reference TRBV3-1 and TRBJ2-4 for the parts outside the CDR3, the full variable domain is DTAVSQTPKYLVTQMGNDKSIKCEQNLGHDTMYWYKQDSKKFLKIMFSYNNKELIINETVPNRFSPKSPDKAHLNLHINSLELGDSAVYFCASSQALADGGGRDIQYFGAGTRLSVL.

This clone has ten or more counts. V and J are TRBV20-1 and TRBJ2-7; 8 bases match TRBD1. CDR1 is DFQATT and CDR2 is SNEGSKA in the germline V gene (reference sequence). The CDR3 runs 14 residues. Trimming removed 3 bases from V and 2 bases from J; junction bases left unmatched: 6. CDR3 amino acids: CSASWGQEPYEQYF. Written as DNA, the CDR3 is TGCAGTGCTAGTTGGGGACAGGAACCCTACGAGCAGTACTTC.

On this clone: A much larger clone is a single base away; this may be a read error. Within the sample, other DNA sequences also encode this same CDR3. This chain uses TRBV28 with TRBJ2-1, with D maybe TRBD2 (5 bases). The CDR3 sequence is 10 residues long. Trimming took 10 bases from V and 6 from J, leaving 7 bases between them. CDR1 and CDR2 (germline): MDHEN, SYDVKM. The CDR3 nucleotides read TGTGCCATAGGGAGCAATGAGCAGTTCTTC. The encoded protein is CAIGSNEQFF.

This clone was recorded at least ten times. V and J are TRBV5-5 and TRBJ2-5, with TRBD2 identical over 16 bases. The ends lost 3 bases at V and 3 bases at J; junction bases unmatched: 2. The CDR3 length is 16 residues. Germline V CDR1 and CDR2: SGHKS, YYEKEE (reference sequence). In nucleotides, the CDR3 is TGTGCCAGCAGCTCCGGGACTAGCGGGGGGGAAGAGACCCAGTACTTC. As protein: CASSSGTSGGEETQYF.

This clone came up many times. The V call is TRBV12-5, the J call TRBJ1-6, with TRBD1 as a possible D gene (5 bases). CDR1 LGHNT and CDR2 FRNRAP come from the germline V gene. The CDR3 consists of 13 residues. With 11 bases removed from V and 7 bases from J, the gap between germline ends came to 15 bases. The CDR3 is CASRGRVNSPLHF. The DNA for the CDR3 is TGTGCTTCCCGGGGGAGGGTAAATTCACCCCTCCACTTT.

There are many counts of this clone. This rearrangement joins TRBV5-6 to TRBJ2-5, with a tentative D call TRBD2 (5 bases). Trimming removed 2 bases from V and 1 base from J, with 27 bases in between. The germline gives CDR1 SGHDT, CDR2 YYEEEE. The CDR3 spans 20 residues. The CDR3 reads CASSFSSWFGPGSAQETQYF. CDR3 bases: TGTGCCAGCAGCTTCTCTTCCTGGTTTGGGCCCGGTAGCGCCCAAGAGACCCAGTACTTC.

This clone was observed many times. V gene TRBV12-3 or TRBV12-4 combines with J gene TRBJ1-6, with TRBD1 as a possible D gene (5 bases). CDR3 length equals 15 residues. The V end was cut by 1 base, the J end by 4 bases, with 8 bases between. CDR3 coding DNA: TGTGCCAGCAGTTTAGTAGGGGAGTATAATTCACCCCTCCACTTT. Residues: CASSLVGEYNSPLHF.

This clone has a count of ten or more. The chain recombines TRBV4-1 with TRBJ2-1; 8 positions match TRBD2. The germline CDR1 and CDR2 sequences are MGHRA and YSYEKL. The CDR3 contains 16 residues. J lost 9 bases, V lost 1 base, and 11 bases had no gene match. CDR3 sequence: CASSQAFGSGAVEQFF. In DNA form, the CDR3 reads TGCGCCAGCAGCCAAGCGTTCGGTAGCGGGGCCGTTGAGCAGTTCTTC.

The table lists this clone with many counts. The chain links TRBV11-1 to TRBJ2-7, with 12 bases that match TRBD2. This CDR3 is 16 amino acids long. J gave up 1 base and V 5 bases, and 6 bases lay outside the gene matches. The germline V gene has CDR1 SGHAT and CDR2 FQDESV (reference sequence). CDR3 sequence reads: CASSQSGTSGSYEQYF. CDR3 sequence (DNA): TGTGCCAGCAGCCAATCCGGGACTAGCGGGTCCTACGAGCAGTACTTC. Full variable domain (remainder filled in from reference TRBV11-1 and TRBJ2-7): EAEVAQSPRYKITEKSQAVAFWCDPISGHATLYWYRQILGQGPELLVQFQDESVVDDSQLPKDRFSAERLKGVDSTLKIQPAELGDSAMYLCASSQSGTSGSYEQYFGPGTRLTVT.

This clone was recorded many times. CDR3 sequence (DNA): TGTGCCAGCAGCGTAGAGGGGGGGAACGGCAATGAGCAGTTCTTC. This codes for CASSVEGGNGNEQFF. The chain combines TRBV9 with TRBJ2-1, with a weak D call TRBD2 (7 bases). V lost 0 bases, J lost 6 bases, and 13 bases lay in between. The length of the CDR3 is 15 residues. Germline CDR1 and CDR2: SGDLS and YYNGEE.

In this sample, this clone turned up many times. The chain links TRBV19 to TRBJ2-5; 7 bases are shared with TRBD2. Germline V gives CDR1 LNHDA, CDR2 SQIVND (reference sequence). V gave up 9 bases and J gave up 2 bases; unmatched junction bases: 9. This CDR3 comprises 14 residues. CDR3 loop: CASKPLADQETQYF. The CDR3 bases are TGTGCCAGCAAACCTCTAGCGGATCAAGAGACCCAGTACTTC.

This clone was counted at least ten times. The rearrangement joins TRBV5-4 to TRBJ1-1; 9 nucleotides match TRBD1. CDR1 and CDR2 (germline): SGHNT, YYREEE (reference sequence). The ends lost 4 bases at V and 1 base at J; junction bases unmatched: 2. This CDR3 contains 14 residues. The DNA of the CDR3 is TGTGCCAGCAGCGAGGACAGGGGGAACACTGAAGCTTTCTTT. This sequence encodes CASSEDRGNTEAFF.

This clone has a count of ten or more. The chain uses TRBV12-3 or TRBV12-4 and TRBJ2-5; 7 bases map to TRBD1. The CDR3 contains 13 residues. The J segment lost 3 bases and the V segment lost 5 bases, leaving 3 bases of the junction unmatched. CDR3 nucleotide sequence: TGTGCCAGCAGTCTTACAGGGGAAGAGACCCAGTACTTC. It is translated as CASSLTGEETQYF.

This clone was detected many times. The chain recombines TRBV20-1 with TRBJ1-2; TRBD1 might be the D (5 bases). The CDR3 loop spans 12 amino acids. Germline CDR1 reads DFQATT; CDR2 reads SNEGSKA (reference sequence). Between the trimmed V and J ends, which lost 6 bases and 10 bases, there was a span of 18 bases. The CDR3 DNA follows: TGCAGTGCAGACTTGGGGCGGAGGTACTACACCTTC. This sequence encodes CSADLGRRYYTF.

There are many counts of this clone. Other DNA sequences from this sample encode an identical CDR3 as well. The chain recombines TRBV2 with TRBJ2-5; D gene uncertain. The ends were cut back, 6 bases at V and 2 bases at J, with 4 bases in the middle. The CDR3 extends over 11 amino acids. The germline gives CDR1 SNHLY, CDR2 FYNNEI. DNA of the CDR3: TGTGCCAGCAGCCTACAAGAGACCCAGTACTTC. It encodes CASSLQETQYF.

This clone was observed many times. This chain joins TRBV9 and TRBJ1-2; perhaps TRBD1 as D (5 bases). CDR3 length equals 13 residues. V gave up 0 bases and J gave up 8 bases, with 11 bases separating them. The germline V gene encodes CDR1 SGDLS and CDR2 YYNGEE. CDR3 protein: CASSVEGRRGYTF. The CDR3 DNA is TGTGCCAGCAGCGTAGAGGGGAGGAGAGGCTACACCTTC. The complete variable domain, with remaining parts taken from reference TRBV9 and TRBJ1-2, reads DSGVTQTPKHLITATGQRVTLRCSPRSGDLSVYWYQQSLDQGLQFLIQYYNGEERAKGNILERFSAQQFPDLHSELNLSSLELGDSALYFCASSVEGRRGYTFGSGTRLTVV.

This clone was seen a handful of times. V and J are TRBV2 and TRBJ2-1, with 9 bases that match TRBD2. The CDR3 totals 15 residues. V shed 11 bases, J shed 3 bases, and the junction held 11 bases outside the gene matches. Germline V CDR1 and CDR2: SNHLY, FYNNEI. DNA for the CDR3: TGTGCCCCCCTCCAAGAGCGGGGGGTCTACAATGAGCAGTTCTTC. This encodes CAPLQERGVYNEQFF.

This clone came up many times. A read error may explain this, as a much larger clone is one base away. Here the CDR3 reads CASSAGAGGHTF. The CDR3 DNA is TGTGCCAGCAGTGCGGGGGCGGGAGGCCACACCTTC. V and J are TRBV2 and TRBJ1-2, with D perhaps TRBD1 (6 bases). V was cut by 4 bases and J by 12 bases, with 15 bases left in between. The CDR3 loop spans 12 amino acids. Germline assignment: CDR1 SNHLY and CDR2 FYNNEI.

This clone has ten or more counts. This chain links TRBV15 with TRBJ1-4; D gene ambiguous. Germline V gene data show CDR1 as LNHNV and CDR2 as YYDKDF (reference sequence). V shed 1 base and J shed 8 bases, with 2 bases lying between them. The CDR3 is made up of 11 amino acids. CDR3 loop: CATSRGEKLFF. In nucleotides, the CDR3 is TGTGCCACCAGCAGAGGGGAAAAACTGTTTTTT.

Many counts were recorded for this clone. This chain joins TRBV27 and TRBJ2-7; 9 bases line up with TRBD1. CDR3 length: 15 residues. Trimming at V came to 5 bases and at J to 2 bases, leaving 7 bases not matched to a gene. Per germline, CDR1 MNHEY and CDR2 SMNVEV (reference sequence). The CDR3 region is CASSVPGQGTYEQYF. Here the CDR3 DNA reads TGTGCCAGCAGTGTCCCGGGACAGGGAACCTACGAGCAGTACTTC.

On this clone: One junction end does not reproduce the germline sequence, and a read error may be involved. The gene calls are TRBV27 and TRBJ2-1, with TRBD2 matching 7 bases. The CDR3 is 12 amino acids. Germline loops: CDR1 MNHEY, CDR2 SMNVEV (reference sequence). CDR3 bases: TGCGCCAGCAGTTTATATGCGGGGGAGCACTTCTTC. Translation: CASSLYAGEHFF.

This sequence joins TRBV5-4 and TRBJ1-2; 8 nucleotides align to TRBD1. J lost 5 bases, V lost 7 bases, and 10 bases had no gene match. This CDR3 region has 14 residues. The germline CDR1 and CDR2 sequences are SGHNT and YYREEE (reference sequence). The CDR3 sequence: CASAQGAGEYGYTF. CDR3 DNA: TGTGCCAGCGCCCAGGGGGCAGGGGAGTATGGCTACACCTTC.

The table lists this clone with many counts. Here the CDR3 DNA reads TGTGCCAGCAGGAGAGCTATCGGAGTTAACACTGAAGCTTTCTTT. Translated: CASRRAIGVNTEAFF. The chain links TRBV2 to TRBJ1-1; no reliable D call. CDR3 length: 15 amino acids. In germline, CDR1 is SNHLY, CDR2 FYNNEI. Trimming stripped 6 bases from V and 2 bases from J, with 16 bases between.

This clone was recorded at least ten times. V gene TRBV19 combines with J gene TRBJ2-2; D is unclear. The germline CDR1 and CDR2 sequences are LNHDA and SQIVND (reference sequence). V dropped 3 bases and J dropped 5 bases, with 1 base sitting between them. CDR3 length: 11 residues. The CDR3 region is CASSMTGELFF. The CDR3 DNA sequence: TGTGCCAGTAGTATGACCGGGGAGCTGTTTTTT.

This clone was seen only a few times. The genes are TRBV7-9 and TRBJ2-2, with 9 bases matching TRBD2. CDR3 length equals 14 residues. V gave up 5 bases and J gave up 6 bases; unmatched junction bases: 4. Germline CDR1 reads SEHNR; CDR2 reads FQNEAQ (reference sequence). The CDR3 coding sequence is TGTGCCAGCAGCCAAGCGGGGGGTGCCGGGGAGCTGTTTTTT. It codes for CASSQAGGAGELFF.

There are many counts of this clone. V gene TRBV20-1 combines with J gene TRBJ2-3, with TRBD2 identical over 8 bases. The CDR3 contains 14 residues. The germline V gene encodes CDR1 DFQATT and CDR2 SNEGSKA (reference sequence). J gave up 0 bases and V 3 bases, and 2 bases lay outside the gene matches. Written as DNA, the CDR3 is TGCAGTGCTAGGCGGGGGGTCAGCACAGATACGCAGTATTTT. Residues: CSARRGVSTDTQYF.

Ten or more counts support this clone. The gene calls are TRBV5-1 and TRBJ1-3; D gene unclear. The germline V gene has CDR1 SGHRS and CDR2 YFSETQ. Trimming shortened V by 1 base and J by 4 bases, and 9 bases separated the two germline ends. This CDR3 spans 14 amino acids. The CDR3, as DNA: TGCGCCAGCAGCTTGATGGGGTGGGGAAACACCATATATTTT. Protein product: CASSLMGWGNTIYF.